Listed here are 14 T cell receptor beta chains from one sample, sequenced in a study of lymphopenia after photon versus proton radiotherapy. Assay: immunoSEQ multiplex PCR; the TCRdb copy retains only in-frame clones and omits some. In the table there are fewer than 70,000 clones, over 70% of which are singletons. The sample here was peripheral blood, taken from a patient treated with proton-based radiotherapy. These receptors were collected from a man older than 75 with esophageal cancer.

The V and J genes are TRBV28 and TRBJ1-2; 12 bases line up with TRBD1. In germline, CDR1 is MDHEN, CDR2 SYDVKM. Losses at the gene ends were 7 bases for V and 7 bases for J; bases not matched to a gene: 13. The CDR3 totals 16 residues. The CDR3 bases are TGTGCCAGCACCTTCCCATCGGGACAGGGGGCCTTTGGCTACACCTTC. Its translation is CASTFPSGQGAFGYTF.

As DNA, the CDR3 is TGTGCCAGCTCTAGCGGGGCGTTCCTGTTAGATACGCAGTATTTT. It translates to CASSSGAFLLDTQYF. This chain joins TRBV18 and TRBJ2-3, with 8 bases identical to TRBD2. Unmatched junction bases numbered 10, after V lost 6 bases and J lost 5 bases. Germline loops: CDR1 KGHSH, CDR2 LQKENI. The CDR3 sequence is 15 residues long.

This clone was seen just once. V usage is TRBV6-6 and J usage is TRBJ1-1; a weak D match, TRBD1 (5 bases). The CDR3 loop spans 13 amino acids. Germline CDR1 reads MNHNY; CDR2 reads SVGAGI (reference sequence). Trimming took 7 bases from V and 6 from J, leaving 15 bases between them. The CDR3 region is CASTYPGGAEAFF. The CDR3 nucleotides are TGTGCCAGCACCTACCCCGGGGGGGCTGAAGCTTTCTTT.

The V call is TRBV6-5, the J call TRBJ1-2, with a possible D match to TRBD1 (6 bases). Germline V gives CDR1 MNHEY, CDR2 SVGAGI. There are 13 residues in the CDR3. V dropped 1 base and J dropped 8 bases, with 11 bases sitting between them. CDR3 loop: CASSYWGGQGYTF. For the CDR3, the DNA is TGTGCCAGCAGTTACTGGGGGGGGCAGGGCTACACCTTC.

The V and J genes are TRBV11-2 and TRBJ2-7, with 7 nucleotides matching TRBD2. This CDR3 contains 15 residues. Losses at the gene ends were 11 bases for V and 2 bases for J; bases not matched to a gene: 15. Germline CDR1 reads SGHAT; CDR2 reads FQNNGV. The CDR3: CAAGRDSDPTYEQYF. CDR3 in DNA: TGTGCCGCGGGGAGGGATTCCGACCCAACCTACGAGCAGTACTTC.

The chain links TRBV5-1 to TRBJ1-1, with D perhaps TRBD1 (5 bases). V lost 2 bases to trimming and J lost 1 base, with 6 bases between them. Germline lookup yields CDR1 SGHRS and CDR2 YFSETQ. The CDR3 runs to 13 residues. CDR3 sequence: CASSLDRNTEAFF. In DNA form, the CDR3 reads TGCGCCAGCAGCTTAGACAGGAACACTGAAGCTTTCTTT.

The table lists this clone with a count of one. The chain has TRBV7-2 and TRBJ2-3; maybe TRBD1 (6 bases). CDR1 is SGHTA and CDR2 is FQGNSA in the germline V gene. The CDR3 totals 13 residues. Trimming left V 6 bases short and J 6 bases short, with 13 bases between. The CDR3 loop is CASSTNRADTQYF. The CDR3 DNA follows: TGTGCCAGCAGTACCAACAGGGCTGATACGCAGTATTTT.

The V call is TRBV6-6, the J call TRBJ1-5; unclear D gene. The CDR3 consists of 13 residues. V was shortened by 10 bases and J by 6 bases, with 16 bases between the two germline ends. Germline lookup yields CDR1 MNHNY and CDR2 SVGAGI (reference sequence). Written as DNA, the CDR3 is TGTGCCACCCACAGCTCGTTCGGTCAGCCCCAGCATTTT. Amino acid sequence: CATHSSFGQPQHF.

The chain uses TRBV2 and TRBJ2-7; 9 nucleotides agree with TRBD1. J was trimmed by 2 bases and V by 7 bases; bases with no gene match: 9. The germline gives CDR1 SNHLY, CDR2 FYNNEI. This CDR3 has 15 amino acids. The CDR3 coding sequence is TGTGCCAGCACTCGGCCGACAGGGGGAACCTACGAGCAGTACTTC. This encodes CASTRPTGGTYEQYF.

The chain employs TRBV15 and TRBJ1-2, with TRBD1 as a possible D gene (5 bases). From germline, CDR1 is LNHNV and CDR2 YYDKDF (reference sequence). V lost 2 bases and J 0 bases, leaving 16 bases between the germline ends. The CDR3 runs to 17 residues. This CDR3 is CATSRSSTASSNYGYTF. DNA for the CDR3: TGTGCCACCAGCAGATCCTCGACAGCTTCCTCTAACTATGGCTACACCTTC.

This chain joins TRBV10-1 and TRBJ2-7, with 14 bases identical to TRBD2. The V gene end was trimmed by 3 bases and the J gene end by 4 bases; junction bases not matched to a gene: 5. Germline lookup yields CDR1 WNHNN and CDR2 SYGVQD (reference sequence). This CDR3 has 16 amino acids. The CDR3 region is CASSEGLAGGRYEQYF. CDR3 nucleotides: TGCGCCAGCAGTGAAGGACTAGCGGGAGGAAGATACGAGCAGTACTTC.

CDR3 in DNA: TGTGCCAGCTCACCCCCTGGGGGGGCCAACTATGGCTACACCTTC. Residues: CASSPPGGANYGYTF. The chain is built from TRBV18 and TRBJ1-2; possibly TRBD1 for D (6 bases). CDR3 length: 15 amino acids. CDR1 and CDR2 from the germline V gene are KGHSH and LQKENI. Trimming took 3 bases from V and 2 from J, leaving 13 bases between them.

The V call is TRBV2, the J call TRBJ1-2; the D gene is possibly TRBD1 (6 bases). The germline V gene has CDR1 SNHLY and CDR2 FYNNEI. This CDR3 comprises 13 residues. Trimming removed 5 bases at V and 8 bases at J, with 15 bases between. The CDR3 region is CASSSTGMLGYTF. The CDR3 coding sequence is TGTGCCAGCAGTTCAACAGGGATGTTGGGCTACACCTTC.

The CDR3 loop reads CASSIRGLATDTQYF. CDR3 in DNA: TGTGCCAGTAGTATCAGGGGACTAGCGACAGATACGCAGTATTTT. The chain links TRBV19 to TRBJ2-3, with TRBD2 matching 10 bases. V shed 3 bases, J shed 3 bases, and the junction held 3 bases outside the gene matches. This CDR3 has 15 residues. From germline, CDR1 is LNHDA and CDR2 SQIVND (reference sequence). Filled out from reference TRBV19 and TRBJ2-3, the complete variable domain reads DGGITQSPKYLFRKEGQNVTLSCEQNLNHDAMYWYRQDPGQGLRLIYYSQIVNDFQKGDIAEGYSVSREKKESFPLTVTSAQKNPTAFYLCASSIRGLATDTQYFGPGTRLTVL.